One and the same sample provided the 28 T cell receptor beta chains below, sequenced in a study of glioma-infiltrating T cells. The iRepertoire nested amplicon-rescue multiplex PCR amplified TCR alpha and beta CDR3s from RNA. TCRdb analysed the multiplex PCR reads with MiXCR anew, one entry per CDR3 protein. The sample lists approximately 120,000 distinct CDR3 sequences; less than 30% were seen once. Sequences were obtained from glioma tissue, nonneoplastic brain tissue, or PBMCs (not recorded which). The receptors derive from a human donor with low-grade glioma or glioblastoma, undergoing nonglioma brain surgery, or in good health (not recorded which).

With respect to this clonotype: It may be a read error: a sequence one base away is much more abundant. V gene TRBV28 combines with J gene TRBJ2-7; D not resolved. The CDR3 consists of 12 residues. With 6 bases removed from V and 12 bases from J, the gap between germline ends came to 18 bases. Germline V lookup: CDR1 MDHEN, CDR2 SYDVKM. CDR3 residues: CASRPRTNVVYF. DNA for the CDR3: TGTGCCAGCAGACCAAGGACCAACGTCGTGTACTTC.

This clonotype was seen many times. The chain carries TRBV14 and TRBJ2-5; 7 bases agree with TRBD1. V shed 3 bases and J 2 bases; nucleotides not matched to a gene: 6. The CDR3 is 15 amino acids. The germline gives CDR1 SGHDN, CDR2 FVKESK. Written as DNA, the CDR3 is TGTGCCAGCAGCCAGAGGGACAGTAGACAAGAGACCCAGTACTTC. It codes for CASSQRDSRQETQYF. Filled out from reference TRBV14 and TRBJ2-5, the complete variable domain reads EAGVTQFPSHSVIEKGQTVTLRCDPISGHDNLYWYRRVMGKEIKFLLHFVKESKQDESGMPNNRFLAERTGGTYSTLKVQPAELEDSGVYFCASSQRDSRQETQYFGPGTRLLVL.

Points on this clonotype: A much bigger clone sits one base away, suggesting this may be a read error. The chain is built from TRBV7-9 and TRBJ2-1, with TRBD2 matching 9 bases. V was clipped by 3 bases and J by 2 bases; unmatched bases: 8. This CDR3 has 17 amino acids. Germline loops: CDR1 SEHNR, CDR2 FQNEAQ (reference sequence). CDR3 protein: CASSFWASGVPYNEQFF. Written as DNA, the CDR3 is TGTGCCAGCAGCTTTTGGGCTAGCGGGGTCCCCTACAATGAGCAGTTCTTC.

A note on this clonotype: A single base separates this from a much larger clone, so it may be a read error. The chain joins TRBV20-1 to TRBJ1-2; 7 bases agree with TRBD1. CDR1 and CDR2 (germline): DFQATT, SNEGSKA (reference sequence). The CDR3 sequence is 13 residues long. The V segment lost 0 bases and the J segment 10 bases; nucleotides outside the gene matches: 8. The CDR3 spells CSAREGGGHVYTF. In DNA form, the CDR3 reads TGCAGTGCTAGAGAGGGAGGGGGCCATGTCTACACCTTC.

This clonotype has only one observation. V usage is TRBV29-1 and J usage is TRBJ1-1; TRBD1 might be the D (6 bases). V dropped 5 bases and J dropped 1 base, with 14 bases sitting between them. The CDR3 runs 14 residues. Germline CDR1 is SQVTM and CDR2 is ANQGSEA. CDR3 loop: CSVSAGARNTEAFF. In DNA, the CDR3 is TGCAGCGTTAGTGCAGGGGCCCGGAACACTGAAGCTTTCTTT. The whole variable domain, filled in from reference TRBV29-1 and TRBJ1-1, reads SAVISQKPSRDICQRGTSLTIQCQVDSQVTMMFWYRQQPGQSLTLIATANQGSEATYESGFVIDKFPISRPNLTFSTLTVSNMSPEDSSIYLCSVSAGARNTEAFFGQGTRLTVV.

In the case of this clonotype: A much larger clone differs from this one at a single base, so this may be a read error. The chain combines TRBV11-1 with TRBJ1-2, with D uncertain. Germline V gene sequence: CDR1 SGHAT, CDR2 FQDESV (reference sequence). CDR3 length equals 16 residues. CDR3 loop: CASSLSTPTVPYGYAF. CDR3 nucleotide sequence: TGTGCCAGCAGCTTATCCACCCCCACAGTGCCCTATGGCTACGCCTTC.

This clonotype occurred a few times. This may be a read error, as it is one base from a much larger clone. This chain connects TRBV7-9 to TRBJ2-3; D ambiguous. The CDR3 has 13 amino acids. The germline CDR1 and CDR2 sequences are SEHNR and FQNEAQ (reference sequence). V was pared by 1 base and J by 4 bases, with 6 bases between. The DNA for the CDR3 is TGTGCCAGCAGCTTAGGGGCGGCAGATACGCAGTATTTT. This encodes CASSLGAADTQYF.

The chain has TRBV29-1 and TRBJ2-7; 9 bases align to TRBD2. Looked up from germline, CDR1 is SQVTM and CDR2 is ANQGSEA. The V segment lost 7 bases and the J segment 0 bases; nucleotides outside the gene matches: 4. The CDR3 has 13 amino acids. CDR3 amino acids: CSASGGSSYEQYF. The CDR3 bases are TGCAGCGCGAGCGGGGGGAGCTCCTACGAGCAGTACTTC.

In its sample, this clonotype was seen many times. The chain links TRBV3-1 to TRBJ1-5; D is undetermined. Germline lookup yields CDR1 LGHDT and CDR2 YNNKEL (reference sequence). The V gene lost 4 bases and the J gene lost 5 bases, with 15 bases spanning the gap. This CDR3 is 15 amino acids long. CDR3 sequence reads: CASSPRGGMDQPQHF. CDR3 sequence (DNA): TGTGCCAGCAGCCCTCGAGGAGGGATGGATCAGCCCCAGCATTTT.

This sequence joins TRBV4-3 and TRBJ2-7; TRBD1 or TRBD2 may be the D gene (6 bases each). The CDR3 runs to 18 residues. The germline CDR1 and CDR2 sequences are LGHNA and YSLEER. The V and J ends lost 1 base and 0 bases respectively, with 19 bases between them. Here the CDR3 reads CASSQGRGHRLSSYEQYF. The CDR3 DNA reads TGCGCCAGCAGCCAAGGGAGGGGACACCGTTTAAGCTCCTACGAGCAGTACTTC.

This clonotype was detected many times. The chain couples TRBV27 to TRBJ2-3, with 7 bases fitting TRBD2. Looked up from germline, CDR1 is MNHEY and CDR2 is SMNVEV (reference sequence). This CDR3 is built from 15 residues. The ends lost 6 bases at V and 4 bases at J; junction bases unmatched: 10. DNA for the CDR3: TGTGCCAGCAGAGCCAGCCGGGAGGCCTCAGATACGCAGTATTTT. Its protein product is CASRASREASDTQYF.

This clonotype turned up a few times. A much larger clone lies a single base off, so this may be a read error. The chain has TRBV24-1 and TRBJ2-5; 8 nucleotides align to TRBD2. The germline CDR1 and CDR2 sequences are KGHDR and SFDVKD. The CDR3 is made up of 16 amino acids. Written as DNA, the CDR3 is TGTGCCACCAATGTCTCCGGGACTAGGGGCCAAGAGACCCAATACTTC. Its translation is CATNVSGTRGQETQYF.

Comments on this clonotype: Just one base apart from a much larger clone, this may be a read error. CDR3 DNA: TGTGCCAGCATTCTAGCGGGTACCTACAATGAGCAGTACTTC. Translated, it gives CASILAGTYNEQYF. The V and J genes are TRBV7-9 and TRBJ2-7; 8 nucleotides line up with TRBD2. This CDR3 comprises 14 residues. The ends lost 7 bases at V and 7 bases at J; junction bases unmatched: 12. Germline V gene data show CDR1 as SEHNR and CDR2 as FQNEAQ (reference sequence). The whole variable domain, filled in from reference TRBV7-9 and TRBJ2-7, reads DTGVSQNPRHKITKRGQNVTFRCDPISEHNRLYWYRQTLGQGPEFLTYFQNEAQLEKSRLLSDRFSAERPKGSFSTLEIQRTEQGDSAMYLCASILAGTYNEQYFGPGTRLTVT.

A note on this clonotype: One base away lies a much larger clone, so this may be a sequencing read error. The chain recombines TRBV2 with TRBJ1-1; D remains unclear. The CDR3 is made up of 12 amino acids. The V gene's germline CDR1 is SNHLY and CDR2 FYNNEI. The CDR3: CASTGRVTEASF. The CDR3 region has the DNA TGTGCCTCCACCGGGAGGGTCACTGAAGCTTCCTTT.

This clonotype was seen repeatedly, ten times or more. The chain links TRBV7-2 to TRBJ1-5; the D gene is possibly TRBD1 (5 bases). The V and J ends lost 5 bases and 7 bases respectively, with 18 bases between them. CDR3 length equals 15 residues. Germline loops: CDR1 SGHTA, CDR2 FQGNSA. The CDR3 DNA sequence: TGTGCCAGCAGCCCCCAGGTCCAGGGACGACAGCCCCAGCATTTT. Translating it yields CASSPQVQGRQPQHF.

CDR3 region: CASSPAGPNSREQYF. The CDR3 bases are TGTGCCAGCAGCCCTGCGGGACCTAACTCACGGGAGCAGTACTTC. The chain uses TRBV11-2 and TRBJ2-7; a weak D match, TRBD2 (6 bases). The germline V gene encodes CDR1 SGHAT and CDR2 FQNNGV. The CDR3 loop spans 15 amino acids. V was pared by 5 bases and J by 7 bases, with 21 bases between.

The chain recombines TRBV7-2 with TRBJ1-5; a possible D gene is TRBD1 (6 bases). Trimming took off 5 bases at V and 0 bases at J, with 20 bases between the two ends. Germline CDR1 and CDR2: SGHTA and FQGNSA. The CDR3 runs 18 residues. The DNA for the CDR3 is TGTGCCAGCAGCAAGCAGGGGTCCGCCGCCTATAGCAATCAGCCCCAGCATTTT. This codes for CASSKQGSAAYSNQPQHF. Full variable domain (outside the CDR3, taken from reference TRBV7-2 and TRBJ1-5): GAGVSQSPSNKVTEKGKDVELRCDPISGHTALYWYRQSLGQGLEFLIYFQGNSAPDKSGLPSDRFSAERTGGSVSTLTIQRTQQEDSAVYLCASSKQGSAAYSNQPQHFGDGTRLSIL.

On this clonotype itself: Just one base apart from a much larger clone, this may be a read error. This sequence joins TRBV5-4 and TRBJ1-2; D call uncertain. The CDR3 contains 17 residues. The V end was cut by 0 bases, the J end by 1 base, with 16 bases between. The germline V gene has CDR1 SGHNT and CDR2 YYREEE (reference sequence). As DNA, the CDR3 is TGTGCCAGCAGCTTGGATGGCCGCAGTCATCTTAACTATGGCTACACCTTC. Amino acid sequence: CASSLDGRSHLNYGYTF.

This clonotype was seen a few times. The chain carries TRBV4-2 and TRBJ1-1, with D possibly TRBD1 on 5 matching bases. V gave up 0 bases and J gave up 2 bases, with 10 bases separating them. This CDR3 is 15 amino acids long. Germline values: CDR1 LGHNA, CDR2 YNFKEQ. CDR3 in amino acids: CASSQERQGNTEAFF. The DNA for the CDR3 is TGTGCCAGCAGCCAAGAACGGCAGGGTAACACTGAAGCTTTCTTT.

This clonotype occurred many times. V is TRBV5-1 and J is TRBJ1-2; D is uncertain. Germline CDR1 and CDR2: SGHRS and YFSETQ. CDR3 length: 13 amino acids. V was cut by 4 bases and J by 1 base, with 8 bases left in between. CDR3 sequence reads: CASSRDINYGYTF. The CDR3 region has the DNA TGCGCCAGCAGCAGAGATATTAACTATGGCTACACCTTC.

This clonotype was observed many times. V usage is TRBV24-1 and J usage is TRBJ1-5; 7 nucleotides line up with TRBD1. V dropped 4 bases and J dropped 4; count of bases not matched to a gene: 6. This CDR3 comprises 15 residues. CDR1 is KGHDR, CDR2 SFDVKD, per germline. DNA of the CDR3: TGTGCCACCAGTGACCCTCGACAGGGAAATCAGCCCCAGCATTTT. As protein: CATSDPRQGNQPQHF.

The table lists this clonotype with many counts. The chain has TRBV9 and TRBJ1-1, with D perhaps matching TRBD1 (5 bases). The germline V and J ends were trimmed by 0 bases and 1 base, with 13 bases remaining between them. The CDR3 is 16 amino acids. Germline-derived CDR1 and CDR2 are SGDLS and YYNGEE. CDR3 loop: CASSVGGKTANTEAFF. In DNA form, the CDR3 reads TGTGCCAGCAGCGTAGGTGGGAAGACAGCGAACACTGAAGCTTTCTTT. Variable domain in full (rest from reference TRBV9 and TRBJ1-1): DSGVTQTPKHLITATGQRVTLRCSPRSGDLSVYWYQQSLDQGLQFLIQYYNGEERAKGNILERFSAQQFPDLHSELNLSSLELGDSALYFCASSVGGKTANTEAFFGQGTRLTVV.

As concerns this clonotype: This may be a read error: a much more frequent sequence differs by one nucleotide. The chain couples TRBV7-3 to TRBJ2-3, with 8 bases matching TRBD1. The germline V gene encodes CDR1 SGHTA and CDR2 FQGTGA. V lost 1 base to trimming and J lost 4 bases; unmatched junction nucleotides: 7. This CDR3 has 16 amino acids. CDR3 DNA: TGTGCCAGCAGCTTAATTCGGACAGGGAAGGCAGATACGCAGTATTTT. Its protein product is CASSLIRTGKADTQYF.

This clonotype was counted many times. This chain joins TRBV20-1 and TRBJ2-7, with 7 bases fitting TRBD2. Germline V CDR1 and CDR2: DFQATT, SNEGSKA (reference sequence). The V and J ends lost 4 bases and 0 bases, in that order; junction bases with no gene match: 3. This CDR3 region has 13 residues. This chain's CDR3 is CSANRDYSYEQYF. CDR3 bases: TGCAGTGCTAACCGGGACTACTCCTACGAGCAGTACTTC.

This clonotype was counted many times. The chain employs TRBV7-3 and TRBJ1-5, with D unclear. The germline V and J ends were trimmed by 4 bases and 4 bases, with 8 bases remaining between them. The CDR3 extends over 13 amino acids. Germline assignment: CDR1 SGHTA and CDR2 FQGTGA. The CDR3 loop is CASSYDRNQPQHF. The CDR3, as DNA: TGTGCCAGCAGCTACGACCGTAATCAGCCCCAGCATTTT.

Note on this clonotype: No conserved phenylalanine or tryptophan is present at the end of the CDR3, so a read error is the likely explanation. It is unclear where the CDR3 begins or ends on the DNA, so no DNA is shown, and the CDR3 is as TCRdb lists it. The rearrangement joins TRBV6-1 to TRBJ2-2; the table's D call, TRBD1, was not checked against the DNA. The CDR3 is 15 amino acids in total, end residues counted. The germline gives CDR1 MNHNS, CDR2 SASEGT. CDR3 region: CASSPEPPRNRELFL.

The V and J genes are TRBV20-1 and TRBJ2-5; D possibly corresponds to TRBD2 (6 bases). The V gene's germline CDR1 is DFQATT and CDR2 SNEGSKA (reference sequence). The CDR3 loop spans 13 amino acids. The V gene lost 2 bases and the J gene lost 5 bases, with 12 bases spanning the gap. The CDR3 DNA is TGCAGTGCTAGAAGACTAGACCGCGAGACCCAGTACTTC. This sequence encodes CSARRLDRETQYF.

This clonotype was seen repeatedly, ten times or more. V is TRBV28 and J is TRBJ2-7; 8 bases match TRBD1. CDR3 length: 14 residues. CDR1 is MDHEN, CDR2 SYDVKM, per germline. With V trimmed by 7 bases and J by 2 bases, 7 bases remained unmatched. The CDR3: CASIPQGATYEQYF. As DNA, the CDR3 is TGTGCCAGCATACCTCAGGGGGCGACCTACGAGCAGTACTTC.